In this sample, the clone carrying this T cell receptor (beta chain) turned up once. Its cognate antigen is unknown. This table comes from immunoSEQ multiplex PCR, and its TCRdb copy is limited to in-frame clones, with some not included. The sample has fewer than 80,000 clones, approximately 81% seen once. The sample belongs to a study of OX40 agonist ivuxolimab in advanced cancers. Study-wide background: Partial responses were achieved by three patients: one hepatocellular carcinoma, two cutaneous melanoma. Study-wide findings and caveats: Some patients without response likewise showed low normalized clonal expansion.

The starting material was CD4+ or CD8+ T cells sorted from blood, obtained in a trial of the OX40 agonist ivuxolimab. This TCR was sampled from an adult with an advanced solid tumor such as melanoma, head and neck, liver or kidney cancer.

CDR3 region: CAITPGLANNEQFF. Here the CDR3 DNA reads TGTGCCATCACTCCGGGACTAGCGAACAATGAGCAGTTCTTC. The rearrangement links TRBV10-3 to TRBJ2-1; 10 bases fit TRBD2. After removal of 7 bases from V and 5 bases from J, the junction contained 5 bases not matched to a gene. The CDR3 sequence is 14 residues long. The V gene's germline CDR1 is ENHRY and CDR2 SYGVKD.